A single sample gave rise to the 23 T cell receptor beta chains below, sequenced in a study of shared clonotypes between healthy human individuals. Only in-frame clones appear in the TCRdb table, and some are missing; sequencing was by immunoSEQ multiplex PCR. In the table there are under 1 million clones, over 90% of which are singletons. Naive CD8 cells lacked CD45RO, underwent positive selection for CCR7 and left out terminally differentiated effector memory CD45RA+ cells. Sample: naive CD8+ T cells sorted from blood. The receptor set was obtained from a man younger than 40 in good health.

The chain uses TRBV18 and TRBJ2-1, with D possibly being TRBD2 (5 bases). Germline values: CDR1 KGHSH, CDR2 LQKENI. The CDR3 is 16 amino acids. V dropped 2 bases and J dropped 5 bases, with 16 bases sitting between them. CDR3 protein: CASSPRENKRNNEQFF. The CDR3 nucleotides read TGTGCCAGCTCACCAAGGGAGAACAAACGAAACAATGAGCAGTTCTTC.

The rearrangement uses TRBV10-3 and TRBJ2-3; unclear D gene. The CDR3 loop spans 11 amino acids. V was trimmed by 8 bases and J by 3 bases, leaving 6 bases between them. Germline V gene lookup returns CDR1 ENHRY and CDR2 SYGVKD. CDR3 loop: CAILSTDTQYF. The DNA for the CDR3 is TGTGCCATCTTGTCGACAGATACGCAGTATTTT.

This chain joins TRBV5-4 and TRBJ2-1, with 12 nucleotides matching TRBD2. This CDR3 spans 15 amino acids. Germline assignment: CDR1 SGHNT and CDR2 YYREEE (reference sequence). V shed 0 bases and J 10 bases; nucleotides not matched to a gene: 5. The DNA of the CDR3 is TGTGCCAGCAGCTTGGGACTAGCGGGAGTTTGGGAGCAGTTCTTC. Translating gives CASSLGLAGVWEQFF.

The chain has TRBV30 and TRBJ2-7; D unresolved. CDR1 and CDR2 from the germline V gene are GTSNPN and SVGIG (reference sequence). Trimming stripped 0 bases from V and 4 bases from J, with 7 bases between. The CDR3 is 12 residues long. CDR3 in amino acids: CAWSVSGYEQYF. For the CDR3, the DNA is TGTGCCTGGAGTGTCAGTGGATACGAGCAGTACTTC.

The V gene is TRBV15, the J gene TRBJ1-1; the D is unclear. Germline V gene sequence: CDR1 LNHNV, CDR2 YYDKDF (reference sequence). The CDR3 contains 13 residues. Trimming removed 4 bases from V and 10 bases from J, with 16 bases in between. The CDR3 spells CATSNRGSPLAFF. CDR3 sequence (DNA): TGTGCCACCAGCAATCGCGGGAGTCCGTTAGCTTTCTTT.

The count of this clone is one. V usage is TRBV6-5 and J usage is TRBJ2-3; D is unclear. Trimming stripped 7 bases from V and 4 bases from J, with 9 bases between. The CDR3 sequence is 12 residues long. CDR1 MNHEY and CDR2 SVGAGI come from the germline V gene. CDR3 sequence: CASKKDSDTQYF. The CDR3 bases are TGTGCCAGCAAGAAGGATTCAGATACGCAGTATTTT.

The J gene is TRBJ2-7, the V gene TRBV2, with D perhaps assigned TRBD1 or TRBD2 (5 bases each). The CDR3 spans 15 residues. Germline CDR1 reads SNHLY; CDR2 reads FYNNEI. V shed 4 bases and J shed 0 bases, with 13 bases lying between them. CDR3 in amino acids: CASSAEGQPSYEQYF. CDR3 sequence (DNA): TGTGCCAGCAGTGCTGAGGGGCAACCCTCCTACGAGCAGTACTTC.

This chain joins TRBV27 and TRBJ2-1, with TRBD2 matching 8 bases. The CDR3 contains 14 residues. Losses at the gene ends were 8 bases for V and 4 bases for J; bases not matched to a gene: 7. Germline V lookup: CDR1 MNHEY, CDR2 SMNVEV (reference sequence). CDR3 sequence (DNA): TGTGCCAGCTCTCCCGGGGGGGGGTACAATGAGCAGTTCTTC. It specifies CASSPGGGYNEQFF.

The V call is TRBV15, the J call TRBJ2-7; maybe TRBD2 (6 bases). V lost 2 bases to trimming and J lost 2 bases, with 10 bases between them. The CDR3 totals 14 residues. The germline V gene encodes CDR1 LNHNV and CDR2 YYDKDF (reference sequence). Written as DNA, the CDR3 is TGTGCCACCAGCAGAATCGCGGGACCCTACGAGCAGTACTTC. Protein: CATSRIAGPYEQYF.

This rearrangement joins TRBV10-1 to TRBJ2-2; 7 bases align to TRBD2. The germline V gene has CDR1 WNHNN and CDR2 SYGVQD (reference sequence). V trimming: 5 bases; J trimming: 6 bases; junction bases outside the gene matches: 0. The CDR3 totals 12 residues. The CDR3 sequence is CASSRGAGELFF. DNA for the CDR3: TGCGCCAGCAGTCGGGGGGCCGGGGAGCTGTTTTTT.

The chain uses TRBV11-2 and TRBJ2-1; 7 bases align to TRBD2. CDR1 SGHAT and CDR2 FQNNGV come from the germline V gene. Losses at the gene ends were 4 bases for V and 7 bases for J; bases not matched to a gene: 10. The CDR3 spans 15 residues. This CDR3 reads CASSSQTSISNEQFF. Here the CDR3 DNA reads TGTGCCAGCAGCTCTCAGACTAGCATCAGTAATGAGCAGTTCTTC.

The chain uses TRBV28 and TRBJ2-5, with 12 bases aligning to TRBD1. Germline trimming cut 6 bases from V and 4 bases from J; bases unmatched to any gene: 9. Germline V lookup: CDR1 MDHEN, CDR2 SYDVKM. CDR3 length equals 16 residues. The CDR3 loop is CASSPGTGGRRETQYF. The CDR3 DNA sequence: TGTGCCAGCAGCCCAGGGACAGGGGGCCGGCGAGAGACCCAGTACTTC.

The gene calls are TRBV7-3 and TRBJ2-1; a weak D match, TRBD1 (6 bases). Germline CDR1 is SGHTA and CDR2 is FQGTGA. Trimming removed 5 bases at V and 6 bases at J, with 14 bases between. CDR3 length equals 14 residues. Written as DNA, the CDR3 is TGTGCCAGCAGCCCCGAACAGGGTTCCAATGAGCAGTTCTTC. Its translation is CASSPEQGSNEQFF.

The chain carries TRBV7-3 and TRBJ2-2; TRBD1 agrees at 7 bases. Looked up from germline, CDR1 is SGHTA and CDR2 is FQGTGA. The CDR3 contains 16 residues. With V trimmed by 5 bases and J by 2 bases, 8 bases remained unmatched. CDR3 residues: CASSPNRDRNTGELFF. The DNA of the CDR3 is TGTGCCAGCAGCCCCAACCGGGACAGAAACACCGGGGAGCTGTTTTTT. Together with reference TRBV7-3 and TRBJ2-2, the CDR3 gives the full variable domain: GAGVSQTPSNKVTEKGKYVELRCDPISGHTALYWYRQSLGQGPEFLIYFQGTGAADDSGLPNDRFFAVRPEGSVSTLKIQRTERGDSAVYLCASSPNRDRNTGELFFGEGSRLTVL.

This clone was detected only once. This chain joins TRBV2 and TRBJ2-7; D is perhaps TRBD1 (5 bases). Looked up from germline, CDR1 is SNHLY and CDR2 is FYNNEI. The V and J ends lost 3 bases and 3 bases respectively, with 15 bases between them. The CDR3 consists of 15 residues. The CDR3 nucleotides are TGTGCCAGCAGTGATCAGGCAGGGATCGTCTACGAGCAGTACTTC. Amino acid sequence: CASSDQAGIVYEQYF.

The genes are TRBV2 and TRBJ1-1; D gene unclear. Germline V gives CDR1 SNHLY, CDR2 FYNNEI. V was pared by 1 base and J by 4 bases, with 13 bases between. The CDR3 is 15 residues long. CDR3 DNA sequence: TGTGCCAGCAGTGAAGTGTTTGAGGATGCCACTGAAGCTTTCTTT. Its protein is CASSEVFEDATEAFF.

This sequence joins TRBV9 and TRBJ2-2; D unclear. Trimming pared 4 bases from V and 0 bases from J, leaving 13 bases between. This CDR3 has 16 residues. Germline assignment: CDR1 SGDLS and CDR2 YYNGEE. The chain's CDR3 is CASSTQIMTNTGELFF. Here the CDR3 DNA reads TGTGCCAGCAGCACGCAGATAATGACGAACACCGGGGAGCTGTTTTTT. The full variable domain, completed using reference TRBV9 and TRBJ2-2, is DSGVTQTPKHLITATGQRVTLRCSPRSGDLSVYWYQQSLDQGLQFLIQYYNGEERAKGNILERFSAQQFPDLHSELNLSSLELGDSALYFCASSTQIMTNTGELFFGEGSRLTVL.

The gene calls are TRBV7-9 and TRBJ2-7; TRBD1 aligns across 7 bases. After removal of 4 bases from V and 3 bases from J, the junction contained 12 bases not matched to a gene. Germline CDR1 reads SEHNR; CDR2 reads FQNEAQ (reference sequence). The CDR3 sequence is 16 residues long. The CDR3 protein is CASSSRQGTSRYEQYF. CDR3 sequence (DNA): TGTGCCAGCAGCTCCAGACAGGGTACAAGCCGCTACGAGCAGTACTTC. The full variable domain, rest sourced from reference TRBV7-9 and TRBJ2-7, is DTGVSQNPRHKITKRGQNVTFRCDPISEHNRLYWYRQTLGQGPEFLTYFQNEAQLEKSRLLSDRFSAERPKGSFSTLEIQRTEQGDSAMYLCASSSRQGTSRYEQYFGPGTRLTVT.

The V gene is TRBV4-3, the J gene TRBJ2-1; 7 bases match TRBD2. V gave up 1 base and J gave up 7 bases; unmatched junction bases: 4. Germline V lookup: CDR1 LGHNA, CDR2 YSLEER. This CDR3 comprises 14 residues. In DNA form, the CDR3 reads TGCGCCAGCAGCCAAGTATCTAGCGGAAATGAGCAGTTCTTC. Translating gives CASSQVSSGNEQFF.

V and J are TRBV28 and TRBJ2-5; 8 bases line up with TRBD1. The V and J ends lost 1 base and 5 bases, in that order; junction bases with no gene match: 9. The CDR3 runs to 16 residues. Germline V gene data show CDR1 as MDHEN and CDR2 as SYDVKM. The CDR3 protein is CASSLFSGGLRETQYF. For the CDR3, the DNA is TGTGCCAGCAGTTTATTTTCAGGGGGCCTCCGGGAGACCCAGTACTTC.

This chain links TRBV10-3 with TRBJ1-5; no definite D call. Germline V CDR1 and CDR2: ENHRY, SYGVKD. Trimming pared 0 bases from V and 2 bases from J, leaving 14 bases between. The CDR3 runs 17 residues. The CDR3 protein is CAISESSDIIGNQPQHF. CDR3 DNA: TGTGCCATCAGTGAGTCCTCTGACATAATCGGCAATCAGCCCCAGCATTTT.

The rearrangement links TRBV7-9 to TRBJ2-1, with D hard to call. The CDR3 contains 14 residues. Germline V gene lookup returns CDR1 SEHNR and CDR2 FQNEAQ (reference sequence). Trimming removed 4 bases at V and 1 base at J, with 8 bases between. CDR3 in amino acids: CASSSTESYNEQFF. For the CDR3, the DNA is TGTGCCAGCAGCTCGACCGAGTCCTACAATGAGCAGTTCTTC.

CDR3 in amino acids: CASRGTGYNEQFF. CDR3 sequence (DNA): TGTGCCAGCAGGGGGACAGGGTACAATGAGCAGTTCTTC. The chain is built from TRBV2 and TRBJ2-1, with 9 bases lining up with TRBD1. From germline, CDR1 is SNHLY and CDR2 FYNNEI. The CDR3 consists of 13 residues. Trimming removed 6 bases from V and 4 bases from J; junction bases left unmatched: 1.